This is a list of T cell receptor beta chains from one sample in a study of shared clonotypes between healthy human individuals. The method was immunoSEQ multiplex PCR; TCRdb's version includes in-frame clones alone and lacks a portion of them. The repertoire includes hundreds of thousands of clones, roughly 70% of them detected once, and 1.8% sits in the top ten. The sample consisted of memory CD4+ T cells sorted from blood. The receptors shown here come from a young woman in good health. CDR3s include the opening cysteine and the closing phenylalanine or tryptophan. Fields, in order: CDR3 length, V gene, CDR3 protein.

15 | TRBV19 | CASSMTTAVGEKLFF
15 | TRBV9 | CASSVYSGSNTEAFF
15 | TRBV7-8 | CASSPRQASSYEQYF
13 | TRBV27 | CASSPGRDQPQHF
14 | TRBV2 | CASSGPGANQPQHF
16 | TRBV5-1 | CASSFGLISSQETQYF
13 | TRBV28 | CASSLTSKNIQYF
12 | TRBV5-1 | CASSEELNEQFF
15 | TRBV10-3 | CAISEAGGLNTEAFF
15 | TRBV27 | CASSQTGQGREKLFF
11 | TRBV20-1 | CSARRRDEQYF
13 | TRBV19 | CASSIPTSGEQFF
15 | TRBV9 | CASSVGLLPSDEQFF